This T cell receptor beta chain came from a study of shared T cell receptors in the human thymus. Profiled with immunoSEQ multiplex PCR; TCRdb holds only in-frame clones, not every one. The sample includes just under 550,000 clones, approximately 80% of them seen just once. The CDR3 totals 16 residues. V was clipped by 6 bases and J by 2 bases; unmatched bases: 14. Germline V gives CDR1 SQVTM, CDR2 ANQGSEA. These records were also assigned to another study, of human thymus T cells. That source reports: Corrective heart surgery yielded resections, and these provided the thymus tissue. V and J genes seemed to be used with bias in thymic and blood repertoires. Unrelated individuals reportedly shared highly overlapping thymic TCR repertoires.

This chain uses TRBV29-1 with TRBJ2-3; 7 bases align to TRBD2. The sequence came from a boy in the first two years of life with a congenital heart defect. Sequenced sample: thymocytes. The CDR3 is CSVPPPLAETTDTQYF. DNA of the CDR3: TGCAGCGTGCCACCTCCGCTAGCGGAAACCACAGATACGCAGTATTTT.